This TCR beta chain is from a study of blood T cell repertoires in COVID-19. The wider study: The origin of the acute and convalescent COVID-19 samples was the United States, Italy and Spain. The analysed material was cDNA or gDNA that came from T cells, B-cell-depleted T cells, or PBMCs.

This CDR3 is built from 16 residues. Germline CDR1 and CDR2: MDHEN and SYDVKM. Trimming left V 2 bases short and J 6 bases short, with 17 bases between. The authors' processing: Estimates of nucleated cell counts were drawn from the amplification of reference gene primers. TCRdb's table, derived via immunoSEQ multiplex PCR, lists solely in-frame clones and lacks some. From that table come the V and J calls and clone size; the DNA was used to work out D and trimming. The repertoire holds 130,000 to 150,000 clones, approximately 80% seen once, with approximately 2.7% in the top ten. The V call is TRBV28, the J call TRBJ1-5, with D perhaps TRBD1 (6 bases). Sequenced material: peripheral blood. The TCR sequence derives from a woman between 40 and 50 years old with active or convalescent COVID-19. CDR3 nucleotide sequence: TGTGCCAGCAGTTTAGATGGGACAAACCCAGGTCAGCCCCAGCATTTT. Translating gives CASSLDGTNPGQPQHF.